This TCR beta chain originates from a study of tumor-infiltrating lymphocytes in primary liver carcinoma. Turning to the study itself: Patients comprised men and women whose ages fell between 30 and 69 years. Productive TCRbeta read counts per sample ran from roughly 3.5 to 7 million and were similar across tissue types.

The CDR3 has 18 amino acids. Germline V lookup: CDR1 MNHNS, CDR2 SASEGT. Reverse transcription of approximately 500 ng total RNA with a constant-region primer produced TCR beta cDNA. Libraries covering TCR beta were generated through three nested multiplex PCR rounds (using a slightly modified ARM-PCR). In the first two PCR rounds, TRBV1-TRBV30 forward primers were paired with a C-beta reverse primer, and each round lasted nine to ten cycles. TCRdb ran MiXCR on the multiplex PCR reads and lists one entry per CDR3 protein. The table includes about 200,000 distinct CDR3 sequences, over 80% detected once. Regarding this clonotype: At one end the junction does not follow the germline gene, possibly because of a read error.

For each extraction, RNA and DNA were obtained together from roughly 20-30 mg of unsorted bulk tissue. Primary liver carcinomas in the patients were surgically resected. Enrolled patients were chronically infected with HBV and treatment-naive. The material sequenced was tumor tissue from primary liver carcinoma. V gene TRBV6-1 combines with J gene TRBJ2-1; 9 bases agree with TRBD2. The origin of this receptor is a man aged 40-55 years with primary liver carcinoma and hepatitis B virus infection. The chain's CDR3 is CASSEAKFGVAGDNEQFF. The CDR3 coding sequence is TGTGCCAGCAGTGAAGCCAAGTTCGGAGTAGCGGGGGACAATGAGCAATTCTTC.